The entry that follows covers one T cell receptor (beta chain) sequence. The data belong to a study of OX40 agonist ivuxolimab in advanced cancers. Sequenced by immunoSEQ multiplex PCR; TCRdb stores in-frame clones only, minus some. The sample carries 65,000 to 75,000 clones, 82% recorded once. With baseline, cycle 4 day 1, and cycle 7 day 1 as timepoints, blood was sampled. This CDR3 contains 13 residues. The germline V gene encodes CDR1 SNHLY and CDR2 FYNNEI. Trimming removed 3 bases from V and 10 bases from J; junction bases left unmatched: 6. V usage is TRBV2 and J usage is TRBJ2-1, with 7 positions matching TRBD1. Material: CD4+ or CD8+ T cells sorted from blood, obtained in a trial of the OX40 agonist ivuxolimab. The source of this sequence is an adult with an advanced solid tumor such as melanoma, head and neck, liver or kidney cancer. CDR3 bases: TGTGCCAGCAGTGAGGACAGGAGAAGGGAGCAGTTCTTC. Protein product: CASSEDRRREQFF.